Described below is a single T cell receptor beta chain sequence and its context. Its antigen remains unidentified. This sample is drawn from a study of cytomegalovirus exposure and HLA in healthy donors. Study results and limitations: Usually a TCR sequence was rare, but some public TCRs were found in many donors. The study flagged approximately 180 TCR beta chains as cytomegalovirus-associated. Per published reports, the classifier diagnosed cytomegalovirus status with high specificity and sensitivity.

Germline V gene data show CDR1 as SNHLY and CDR2 as FYNNEI. V lost 5 bases and J 7 bases, leaving 12 bases between the germline ends. The CDR3 is made up of 12 amino acids. These donors were members of the 120-subject validation cohort, a group separate from the approximately 670-subject first cohort. Sequenced by immunoSEQ multiplex PCR; TCRdb stores in-frame clones only, minus some. The repertoire holds fewer than 95,000 clones, with approximately 88% as singletons. The origin of this receptor is a woman younger than 30 in good health and CMV-seropositive. The chain combines TRBV2 with TRBJ2-7, with D maybe TRBD1 (6 bases). The sequenced sample consisted of PBMCs. The CDR3 DNA reads TGTGCCAGCAGTCGGGACACCACGGAGCAGTACTTC. This encodes CASSRDTTEQYF.